Below are 27 T cell receptor beta chains sequenced from a single sample in a study of blood T cell repertoires in COVID-19. Generated by immunoSEQ multiplex PCR, the TCRdb table keeps only in-frame clones and is missing some. Of 200,000 to 250,000 clones listed, 82% are singletons. Sequencing input: peripheral blood. These receptor sequences come from an elderly woman with COVID-19, enrolled during active disease.

This chain connects TRBV5-1 to TRBJ1-2; no definite D call. Germline V gives CDR1 SGHRS, CDR2 YFSETQ. Deletions cut 7 bases from V and 7 bases from J, with 20 bases between. The CDR3 consists of 14 residues. The CDR3 DNA is TGCGCCAGCGCTAGTTCTGGCGGTTGGTTTGGCTACACCTTC. Amino acids: CASASSGGWFGYTF.

This clone occurred once. The J gene is TRBJ1-1, the V gene TRBV29-1; a weak D match, TRBD1 (5 bases). Germline-derived CDR1 and CDR2 are SQVTM and ANQGSEA. V was cut by 3 bases and J by 0 bases, with 5 bases left in between. The CDR3 has 12 amino acids. This CDR3 is CSVDRVNTEAFF. The CDR3 DNA follows: TGCAGCGTTGACAGGGTGAACACTGAAGCTTTCTTT.

The V call is TRBV30, the J call TRBJ1-1; D unresolved. CDR1 is GTSNPN and CDR2 is SVGIG in the germline V gene (reference sequence). This CDR3 is built from 13 residues. The V end lost 1 base, the J end lost 6 bases, and 12 bases lay between the germline ends. In nucleotides, the CDR3 is TGTGCCTGGAGTGAGTGGTTAAGCGCTGAAGCTTTCTTT. This encodes CAWSEWLSAEAFF. Complete variable domain (other parts from reference TRBV30 and TRBJ1-1): SQTIHQWPATLVQPVGSPLSLECTVEGTSNPNLYWYRQAAGRGLQLLFYSVGIGQISSEVPQNLSASRPQDRQFILSSKKLLLSDSGFYLCAWSEWLSAEAFFGQGTRLTVV.

The rearrangement links TRBV6-5 to TRBJ1-6; TRBD1 matches 10 bases. Trimming took 1 base from V and 6 from J; bases not matched to a gene: 0. CDR1 is MNHEY and CDR2 is SVGAGI in the germline V gene. This CDR3 region has 15 residues. Here the CDR3 reads CASSYWDRGNSPLHF. The DNA for the CDR3 is TGTGCCAGCAGTTACTGGGACAGGGGTAATTCACCCCTCCACTTT.

This chain uses TRBV21-1 with TRBJ1-2. TRBV21-1 is tagged as a pseudogene. The CDR3 is 14 amino acids. The CDR3 loop reads CARPWRSRPYGYTF. In nucleotides, the CDR3 is TGTGCCCGTCCTTGGAGATCCCGTCCCTATGGCTACACCTTC.

This chain connects TRBV27 to TRBJ1-5; no clear D gene. Germline assignment: CDR1 MNHEY and CDR2 SMNVEV (reference sequence). The length of the CDR3 is 15 residues. Trimming took off 4 bases at V and 0 bases at J, with 10 bases between the two ends. Here the CDR3 reads CASSSDWTSNQPQHF. In nucleotides, the CDR3 is TGTGCCAGCAGTTCGGACTGGACTAGCAATCAGCCCCAGCATTTT.

The chain carries TRBV6-5 and TRBJ1-1; 8 bases fit TRBD1. Losses at the gene ends were 7 bases for V and 7 bases for J; bases not matched to a gene: 8. Germline-derived CDR1 and CDR2 are MNHEY and SVGAGI. The CDR3 totals 13 residues. The CDR3 region is CASIKTGGYEAFF. CDR3 coding DNA: TGTGCCAGCATAAAAACAGGGGGGTATGAAGCTTTCTTT.

This clone was recorded only once. V is TRBV24-1 and J is TRBJ2-1, with D hard to call. CDR1 and CDR2 (germline): KGHDR, SFDVKD. V was pared by 2 bases and J by 9 bases, with 13 bases between. The CDR3 loop spans 14 amino acids. Here the CDR3 DNA reads TGTGCCACCAGTGATTCCTCCAGGATTACTGAGCAGTTCTTC. This translates into CATSDSSRITEQFF.

This clone was found once. This chain joins TRBV30 and TRBJ2-5; a weak D match, TRBD1 (7 bases). Germline-derived CDR1 and CDR2 are GTSNPN and SVGIG (reference sequence). The CDR3 length is 16 residues. With 3 bases removed from V and 4 bases from J, the gap between germline ends came to 21 bases. The CDR3: CAWSGGRGRVSETQYF. CDR3 sequence (DNA): TGTGCCTGGAGCGGGGGTAGGGGGCGAGTCTCAGAGACCCAGTACTTC.

V usage is TRBV2 and J usage is TRBJ1-5; 9 bases agree with TRBD1. CDR3 length equals 13 residues. Germline V lookup: CDR1 SNHLY, CDR2 FYNNEI. The J segment lost 6 bases and the V segment lost 6 bases, leaving 3 bases of the junction unmatched. The chain's CDR3 is CASRDRGTQPQHF. CDR3 DNA: TGTGCCAGCAGGGACAGGGGAACTCAGCCCCAGCATTTT.

The chain couples TRBV7-9 to TRBJ1-2; D gene ambiguous. The germline V and J ends were trimmed by 1 base and 5 bases, with 5 bases remaining between them. CDR3 length equals 12 residues. Germline lookup yields CDR1 SEHNR and CDR2 FQNEAQ (reference sequence). The CDR3 reads CASSLDKYGYTF. As DNA, the CDR3 is TGTGCCAGCAGCTTAGACAAATATGGCTACACCTTC.

The CDR3 region has the DNA TGTGCCACCAGCAGAGGACAAGTCTATGGCTACACCTTC. This translates into CATSRGQVYGYTF. The V gene is TRBV15, the J gene TRBJ1-2, with D unclear. The CDR3 is 13 residues long. The ends were cut back, 1 base at V and 4 bases at J, with 7 bases in the middle. Germline lookup yields CDR1 LNHNV and CDR2 YYDKDF (reference sequence). Based on the CDR3 plus reference TRBV15 and TRBJ1-2, the full variable domain is DAMVIQNPRYQVTQFGKPVTLSCSQTLNHNVMYWYQQKSSQAPKLLFHYYDKDFNNEADTPDNFQSRRPNTSFCFLDIRSPGLGDTAMYLCATSRGQVYGYTFGSGTRLTVV.

The chain employs TRBV6-2 or TRBV6-3 and TRBJ1-5, with a tentative D call TRBD1 (5 bases). Looked up from germline, CDR1 is MNHEY and CDR2 is SVGEGT. CDR3 length equals 14 residues. V was cut by 6 bases and J by 0 bases, with 9 bases left in between. CDR3 coding DNA: TGTGCCAGCAGCCAACAGGTTAGCAATCAGCCCCAGCATTTT. Translating gives CASSQQVSNQPQHF.

The chain links TRBV13 to TRBJ2-7, with D perhaps TRBD2 (6 bases). Per the germline V gene, CDR1 is PRHDT and CDR2 is FYEKMQ (reference sequence). V was shortened by 3 bases and J by 7 bases, with 13 bases between the two germline ends. The CDR3 is 13 residues long. CDR3 in amino acids: CASSFPGGMEQYF. In DNA, the CDR3 is TGTGCCAGCAGCTTCCCTGGCGGGATGGAGCAGTACTTC.

This clone was seen just once. The V and J genes are TRBV20-1 and TRBJ1-1, with D perhaps matching TRBD1 (6 bases). The germline V and J ends were trimmed by 3 bases and 8 bases, with 13 bases remaining between them. The CDR3 loop spans 12 amino acids. Germline V lookup: CDR1 DFQATT, CDR2 SNEGSKA (reference sequence). This CDR3 reads CSASLRGIEAFF. The DNA of the CDR3 is TGCAGTGCTAGTTTGAGGGGGATAGAAGCTTTCTTT.

V and J are TRBV15 and TRBJ1-2; 11 nucleotides agree with TRBD1. The J segment lost 8 bases and the V segment lost 0 bases, leaving 11 bases of the junction unmatched. There are 17 residues in the CDR3. CDR1 LNHNV and CDR2 YYDKDF come from the germline V gene (reference sequence). The CDR3 coding sequence is TGTGCCACCAGCAGAGACCTCCTGGGACAGGGGGGAGTCGGCTACACCTTC. As protein: CATSRDLLGQGGVGYTF.

This clone was found many times. The chain links TRBV7-9 to TRBJ1-6; the match to TRBD1 covers 7 bases. This CDR3 has 14 residues. The junction had 3 bases not matched to a gene; V was cut back by 3 bases and J by 7 bases. Germline CDR1 is SEHNR and CDR2 is FQNEAQ (reference sequence). CDR3 bases: TGTGCCAGCAGCTTGGGGACAGTAAATTCACCCCTCCACTTT. This sequence encodes CASSLGTVNSPLHF.

The chain recombines TRBV5-1 with TRBJ2-2; 9 bases agree with TRBD1. The CDR3 spans 20 residues. In germline, CDR1 is SGHRS, CDR2 YFSETQ. V lost 3 bases, J lost 0 bases, and 15 bases stayed unmatched. DNA of the CDR3: TGCGCCAGCAGCTCCCGTTGGTCGGGACAGGGACCGACGAACACCGGGGAGCTGTTTTTT. It yields the protein CASSSRWSGQGPTNTGELFF. The full variable domain, completed using reference TRBV5-1 and TRBJ2-2, is KAGVTQTPRYLIKTRGQQVTLSCSPISGHRSVSWYQQTPGQGLQFLFEYFSETQRNKGNFPGRFSGRQFSNSRSEMNVSTLELGDSALYLCASSSRWSGQGPTNTGELFFGEGSRLTVL.

V is TRBV7-3 and J is TRBJ2-5; 9 bases map to TRBD2. The CDR3 is 15 residues long. Germline-derived CDR1 and CDR2 are SGHTA and FQGTGA. Trimming at V came to 2 bases and at J to 1 base, leaving 2 bases not matched to a gene. This chain's CDR3 is CASSLGSGSQETQYF. The CDR3 nucleotides read TGTGCCAGCAGCTTAGGTAGCGGGAGCCAAGAGACCCAGTACTTC.

The chain recombines TRBV5-1 with TRBJ1-1, with D perhaps TRBD1 (5 bases). This CDR3 has 14 residues. Germline CDR1 and CDR2: SGHRS and YFSETQ. V lost 4 bases and J 3 bases, leaving 13 bases between the germline ends. For the CDR3, the DNA is TGCGCCAGCAGCCCTAGGGCGGGGGACACTGAAGCTTTCTTT. As protein: CASSPRAGDTEAFF. Together with reference TRBV5-1 and TRBJ1-1, the CDR3 gives the full variable domain: KAGVTQTPRYLIKTRGQQVTLSCSPISGHRSVSWYQQTPGQGLQFLFEYFSETQRNKGNFPGRFSGRQFSNSRSEMNVSTLELGDSALYLCASSPRAGDTEAFFGQGTRLTVV.

The rearrangement links TRBV29-1 to TRBJ2-5; no clear D. The germline V gene has CDR1 SQVTM and CDR2 ANQGSEA. Trimming took 6 bases from V and 1 from J, leaving 6 bases between them. The CDR3 totals 11 residues. DNA for the CDR3: TGCAGCGTCCCAGTCCAAGAGACCCAGTACTTC. Residues: CSVPVQETQYF.

The count of this clone is one. This chain joins TRBV28 and TRBJ1-6; D gene uncertain. Germline V gene data show CDR1 as MDHEN and CDR2 as SYDVKM. The germline V and J ends were trimmed by 6 bases and 7 bases, with 19 bases remaining between them. CDR3 length equals 16 residues. CDR3 region: CASRSRRGGRNSPLHF. The CDR3, as DNA: TGTGCCAGCAGGTCCCGGCGGGGAGGGAGGAATTCACCCCTCCACTTT.

The V call is TRBV7-9, the J call TRBJ1-3, with TRBD1 matching 7 bases. Germline values: CDR1 SEHNR, CDR2 FQNEAQ (reference sequence). Trimming removed 5 bases from V and 2 bases from J; junction bases left unmatched: 6. The CDR3 is 15 residues long. In DNA, the CDR3 is TGTGCCAGCAGCCCTACAGGGGTAGCTGGAAACACCATATATTTT. Amino acids: CASSPTGVAGNTIYF. Filled out from reference TRBV7-9 and TRBJ1-3, the complete variable domain reads DTGVSQNPRHKITKRGQNVTFRCDPISEHNRLYWYRQTLGQGPEFLTYFQNEAQLEKSRLLSDRFSAERPKGSFSTLEIQRTEQGDSAMYLCASSPTGVAGNTIYFGEGSWLTVV.

The genes are TRBV28 and TRBJ1-1; 7 bases fit TRBD1. With 6 bases clipped from V and 0 bases from J, the junction kept 7 bases outside the gene matches. The CDR3 is 15 amino acids. CDR1 MDHEN and CDR2 SYDVKM come from the germline V gene. DNA for the CDR3: TGTGCCAGCAGAGATGACAGGGTCTTGAACACTGAAGCTTTCTTT. Translation gives CASRDDRVLNTEAFF.

This clone was seen at least ten times. The chain employs TRBV5-6 and TRBJ2-1; unclear D gene. Deletions cut 6 bases from V and 7 bases from J, with 8 bases between. This CDR3 has 11 residues. CDR1 SGHDT and CDR2 YYEEEE come from the germline V gene. The CDR3 bases are TGTGCCAGCAACAAAGTGAATGAGCAGTTCTTC. The encoded protein is CASNKVNEQFF.

The V and J genes are TRBV27 and TRBJ1-5; unclear D gene. V gave up 4 bases and J gave up 5 bases, with 12 bases separating them. The length of the CDR3 is 14 residues. Germline loops: CDR1 MNHEY, CDR2 SMNVEV (reference sequence). The CDR3 region is CASSSWTGDQPQHF. The CDR3 nucleotides are TGTGCCAGCAGTTCATGGACCGGGGATCAGCCCCAGCATTTT.

The V call is TRBV5-1, the J call TRBJ2-7, with 10 bases fitting TRBD2. This CDR3 has 16 amino acids. CDR1 is SGHRS, CDR2 YFSETQ, per germline. Losses at the gene ends were 4 bases for V and 0 bases for J; bases not matched to a gene: 7. The CDR3 DNA reads TGCGCCAGCAGCCCCTTTAGCGGGAGGTTCTCCTACGAGCAGTACTTC. It is translated as CASSPFSGRFSYEQYF.